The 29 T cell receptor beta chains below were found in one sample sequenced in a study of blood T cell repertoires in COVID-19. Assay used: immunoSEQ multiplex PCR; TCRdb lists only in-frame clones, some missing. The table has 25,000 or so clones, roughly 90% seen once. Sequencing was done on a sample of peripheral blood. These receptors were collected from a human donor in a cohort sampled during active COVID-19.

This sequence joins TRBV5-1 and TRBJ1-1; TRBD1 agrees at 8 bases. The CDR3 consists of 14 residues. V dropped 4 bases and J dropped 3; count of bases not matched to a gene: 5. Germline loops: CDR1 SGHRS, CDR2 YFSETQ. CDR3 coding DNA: TGCGCCAGCAGCATTCAGGGGGCGGACACTGAAGCTTTCTTT. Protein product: CASSIQGADTEAFF.

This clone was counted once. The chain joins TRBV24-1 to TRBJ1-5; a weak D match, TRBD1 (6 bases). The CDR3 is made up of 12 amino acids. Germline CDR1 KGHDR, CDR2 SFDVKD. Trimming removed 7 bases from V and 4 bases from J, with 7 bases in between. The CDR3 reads CATSRGNQPQHF. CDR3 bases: TGTGCCACCAGCAGGGGAAATCAGCCCCAGCATTTT.

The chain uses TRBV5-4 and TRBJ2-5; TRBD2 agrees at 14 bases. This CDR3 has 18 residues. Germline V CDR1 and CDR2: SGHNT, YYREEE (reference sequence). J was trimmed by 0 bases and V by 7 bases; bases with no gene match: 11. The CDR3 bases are TGTGCCAGCTCCAGACCGGGACTAGCGGGGGCGAACCAAGAGACCCAGTACTTC. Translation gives CASSRPGLAGANQETQYF.

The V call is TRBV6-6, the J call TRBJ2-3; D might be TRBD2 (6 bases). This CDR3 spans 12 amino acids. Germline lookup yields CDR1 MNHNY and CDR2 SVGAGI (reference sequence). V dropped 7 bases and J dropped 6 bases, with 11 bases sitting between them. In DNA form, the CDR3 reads TGTGCCAGCAACCCCGCGGGGGATACGCAGTATTTT. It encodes CASNPAGDTQYF.

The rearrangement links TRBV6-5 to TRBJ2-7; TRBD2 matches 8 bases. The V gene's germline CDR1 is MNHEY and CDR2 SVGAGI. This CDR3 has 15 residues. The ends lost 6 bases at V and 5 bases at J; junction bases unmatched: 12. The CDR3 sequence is CASSLAGAGVDEQYF. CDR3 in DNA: TGTGCCAGCAGCCTAGCAGGAGCGGGAGTTGACGAGCAGTACTTC.

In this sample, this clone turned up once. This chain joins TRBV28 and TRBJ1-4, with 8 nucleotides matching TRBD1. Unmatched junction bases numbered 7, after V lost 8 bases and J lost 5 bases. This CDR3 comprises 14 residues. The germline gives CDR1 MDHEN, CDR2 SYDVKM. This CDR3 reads CASRGTGGNEKLFF. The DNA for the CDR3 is TGTGCCAGCCGGGGGACAGGTGGAAATGAAAAACTGTTTTTT.

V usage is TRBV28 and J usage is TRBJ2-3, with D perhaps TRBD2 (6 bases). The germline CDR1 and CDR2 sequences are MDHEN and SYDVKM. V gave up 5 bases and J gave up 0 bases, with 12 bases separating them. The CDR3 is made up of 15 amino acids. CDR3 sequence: CASSKGGVSTDTQYF. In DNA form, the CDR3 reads TGTGCCAGCAGTAAAGGCGGGGTGAGCACAGATACGCAGTATTTT.

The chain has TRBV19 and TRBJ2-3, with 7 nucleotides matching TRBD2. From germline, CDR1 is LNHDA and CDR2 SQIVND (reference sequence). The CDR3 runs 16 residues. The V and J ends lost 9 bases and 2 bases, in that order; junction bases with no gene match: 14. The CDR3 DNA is TGTGCCAGCAGGGCCGCGCCGGGAGGACACACAGATACGCAGTATTTT. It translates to CASRAAPGGHTDTQYF.

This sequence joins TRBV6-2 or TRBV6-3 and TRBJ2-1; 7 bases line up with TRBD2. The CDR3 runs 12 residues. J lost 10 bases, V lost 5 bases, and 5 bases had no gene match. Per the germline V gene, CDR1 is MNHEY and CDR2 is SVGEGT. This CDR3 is CASSPWGGEQFF. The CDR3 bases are TGTGCCAGCAGTCCATGGGGGGGAGAGCAGTTCTTC.

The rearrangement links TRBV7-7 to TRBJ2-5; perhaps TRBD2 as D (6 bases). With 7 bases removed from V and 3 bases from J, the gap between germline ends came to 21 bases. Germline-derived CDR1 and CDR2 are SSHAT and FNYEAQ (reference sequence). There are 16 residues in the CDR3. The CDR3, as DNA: TGTGCCAGCACCCTCCCCCGGGACTTTTCCAAAGAGACCCAGTACTTC. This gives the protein CASTLPRDFSKETQYF. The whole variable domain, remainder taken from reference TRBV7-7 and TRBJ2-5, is GAGVSQSPRYKVTKRGQDVTLRCDPISSHATLYWYQQALGQGPEFLTYFNYEAQPDKSGLPSDRFSAERPEGSISTLTIQRTEQRDSAMYRCASTLPRDFSKETQYFGPGTRLLVL.

The CDR3: CASSLGGPLYEQYF. DNA for the CDR3: TGTGCCAGCAGCTTGGGAGGCCCCCTGTACGAGCAGTACTTC. V and J are TRBV7-2 and TRBJ2-7, with D tentatively TRBD2 (6 bases). The CDR3 extends over 14 amino acids. V lost 3 bases to trimming and J lost 4 bases, with 13 bases between them. Germline V CDR1 and CDR2: SGHTA, FQGNSA.

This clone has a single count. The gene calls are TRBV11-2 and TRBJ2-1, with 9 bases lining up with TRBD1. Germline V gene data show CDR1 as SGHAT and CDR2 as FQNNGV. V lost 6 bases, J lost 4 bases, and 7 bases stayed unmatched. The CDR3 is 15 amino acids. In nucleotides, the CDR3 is TGTGCCAGCAGACCACCGGGACAGGGATACAATGAGCAGTTCTTC. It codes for CASRPPGQGYNEQFF.

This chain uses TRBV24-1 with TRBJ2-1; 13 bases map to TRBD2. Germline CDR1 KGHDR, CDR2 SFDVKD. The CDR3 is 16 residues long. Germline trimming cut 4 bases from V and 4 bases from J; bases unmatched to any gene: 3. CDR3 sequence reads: CATSDPTSGGYNEQFF. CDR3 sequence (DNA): TGTGCCACCAGTGACCCGACTAGCGGGGGGTACAATGAGCAGTTCTTC.

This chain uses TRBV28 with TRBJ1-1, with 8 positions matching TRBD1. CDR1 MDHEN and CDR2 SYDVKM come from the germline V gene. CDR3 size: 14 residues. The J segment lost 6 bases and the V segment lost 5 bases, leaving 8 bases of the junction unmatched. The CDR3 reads CASSLDRVKAEAFF. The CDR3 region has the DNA TGTGCCAGCAGTCTGGACAGGGTTAAGGCTGAAGCTTTCTTT.

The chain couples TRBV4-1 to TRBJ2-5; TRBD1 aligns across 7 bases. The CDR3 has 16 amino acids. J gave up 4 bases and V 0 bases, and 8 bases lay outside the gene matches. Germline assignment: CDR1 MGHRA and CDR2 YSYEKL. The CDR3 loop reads CASSQDLGGRGETQYF. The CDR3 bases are TGCGCCAGCAGCCAAGATTTAGGGGGCCGAGGAGAGACCCAGTACTTC.

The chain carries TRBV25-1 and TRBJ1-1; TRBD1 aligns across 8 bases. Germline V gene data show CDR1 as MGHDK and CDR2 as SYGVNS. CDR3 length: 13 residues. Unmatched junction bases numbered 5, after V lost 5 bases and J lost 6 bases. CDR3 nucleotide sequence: TGTGCCAGCAGTCGACAGGGGAAGTCTGAAGCTTTCTTT. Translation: CASSRQGKSEAFF.

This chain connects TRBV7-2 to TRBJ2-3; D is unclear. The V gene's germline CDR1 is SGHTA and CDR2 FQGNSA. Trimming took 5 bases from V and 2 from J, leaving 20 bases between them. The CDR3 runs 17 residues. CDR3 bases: TGTGCCAGCAGCGACCCCACACGGGTCAGCTTCACAGATACGCAGTATTTT. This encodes CASSDPTRVSFTDTQYF.

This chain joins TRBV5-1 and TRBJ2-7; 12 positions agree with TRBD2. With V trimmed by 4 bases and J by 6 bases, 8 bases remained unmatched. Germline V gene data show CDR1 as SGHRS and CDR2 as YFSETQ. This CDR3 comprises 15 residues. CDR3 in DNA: TGCGCCAGCAGCCCTGACCTAGCGGGGGGGCGCGAGCAGTACTTC. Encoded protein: CASSPDLAGGREQYF.

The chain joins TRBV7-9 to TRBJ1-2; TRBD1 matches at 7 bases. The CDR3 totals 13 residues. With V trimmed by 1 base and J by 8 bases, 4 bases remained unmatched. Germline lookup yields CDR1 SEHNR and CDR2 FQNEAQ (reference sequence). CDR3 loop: CASSLVTGEGYTF. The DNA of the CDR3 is TGTGCCAGCAGCTTAGTCACAGGGGAGGGCTACACCTTC. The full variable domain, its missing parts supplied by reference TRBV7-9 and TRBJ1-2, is DTGVSQNPRHKITKRGQNVTFRCDPISEHNRLYWYRQTLGQGPEFLTYFQNEAQLEKSRLLSDRFSAERPKGSFSTLEIQRTEQGDSAMYLCASSLVTGEGYTFGSGTRLTVV.

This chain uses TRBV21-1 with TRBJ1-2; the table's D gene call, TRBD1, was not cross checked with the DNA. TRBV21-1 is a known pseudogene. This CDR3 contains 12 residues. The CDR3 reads CASTDRVNGYTF. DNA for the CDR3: TGTGCCAGCACGGACAGGGTAAATGGCTACACCTTC.

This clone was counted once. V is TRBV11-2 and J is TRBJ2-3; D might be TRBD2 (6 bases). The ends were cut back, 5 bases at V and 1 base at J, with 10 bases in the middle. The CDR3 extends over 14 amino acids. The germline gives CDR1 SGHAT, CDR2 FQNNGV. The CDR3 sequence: CASSPQRGTDTQYF. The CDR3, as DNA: TGTGCCAGCAGCCCTCAGCGGGGCACAGATACGCAGTATTTT.

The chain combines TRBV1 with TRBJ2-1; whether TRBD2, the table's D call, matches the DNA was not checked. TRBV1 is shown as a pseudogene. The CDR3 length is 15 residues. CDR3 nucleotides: TGCACCAGCAGCCTTAGGCGGGAGGGCCTCGATGAGCAGTTCTTC. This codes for CTSSLRREGLDEQFF.

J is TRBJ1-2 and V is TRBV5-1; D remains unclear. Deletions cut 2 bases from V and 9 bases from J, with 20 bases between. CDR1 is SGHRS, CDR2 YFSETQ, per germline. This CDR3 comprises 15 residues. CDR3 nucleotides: TGCGCCAGCAGCTTCGGGGAACAGATCTTCCTTCGCTACACCTTC. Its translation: CASSFGEQIFLRYTF.

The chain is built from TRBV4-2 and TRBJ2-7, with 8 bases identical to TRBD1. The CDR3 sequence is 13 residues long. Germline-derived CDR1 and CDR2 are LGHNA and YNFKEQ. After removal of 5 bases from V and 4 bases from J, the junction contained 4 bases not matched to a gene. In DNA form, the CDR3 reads TGTGCCAGCAGCATAGGACAGGGATACGAGCAGTACTTC. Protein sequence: CASSIGQGYEQYF.

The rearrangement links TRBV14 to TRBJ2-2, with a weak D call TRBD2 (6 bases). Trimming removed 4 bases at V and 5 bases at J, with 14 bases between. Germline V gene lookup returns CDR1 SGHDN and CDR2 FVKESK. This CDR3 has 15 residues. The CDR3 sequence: CASSPTRGSTGELFF. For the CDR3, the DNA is TGTGCCAGCAGCCCGACCCGGGGGTCTACCGGGGAGCTGTTTTTT. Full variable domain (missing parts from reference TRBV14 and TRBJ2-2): EAGVTQFPSHSVIEKGQTVTLRCDPISGHDNLYWYRRVMGKEIKFLLHFVKESKQDESGMPNNRFLAERTGGTYSTLKVQPAELEDSGVYFCASSPTRGSTGELFFGEGSRLTVL.

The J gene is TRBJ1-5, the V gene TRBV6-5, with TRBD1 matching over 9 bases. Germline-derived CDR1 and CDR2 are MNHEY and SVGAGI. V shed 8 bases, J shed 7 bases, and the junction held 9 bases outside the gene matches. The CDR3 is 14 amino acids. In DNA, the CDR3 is TGTGCCAGCGGAAGGGGACAGGGTATCCAGCCCCAGCATTTT. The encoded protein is CASGRGQGIQPQHF.

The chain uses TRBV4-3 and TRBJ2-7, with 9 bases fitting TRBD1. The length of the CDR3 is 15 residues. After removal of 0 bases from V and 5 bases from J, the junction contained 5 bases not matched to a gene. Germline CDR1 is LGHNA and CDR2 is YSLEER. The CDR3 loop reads CASSQEGGQGNEQYF. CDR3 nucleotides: TGCGCCAGCAGCCAAGAGGGGGGACAGGGCAACGAGCAGTACTTC.

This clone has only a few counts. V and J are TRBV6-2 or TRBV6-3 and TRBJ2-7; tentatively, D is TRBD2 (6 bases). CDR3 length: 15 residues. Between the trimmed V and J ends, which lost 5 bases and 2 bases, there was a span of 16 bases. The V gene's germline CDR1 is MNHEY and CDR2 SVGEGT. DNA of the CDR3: TGTGCCAGCAGTCCGACCGGGACTCGGACCTACGAGCAGTACTTC. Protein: CASSPTGTRTYEQYF.

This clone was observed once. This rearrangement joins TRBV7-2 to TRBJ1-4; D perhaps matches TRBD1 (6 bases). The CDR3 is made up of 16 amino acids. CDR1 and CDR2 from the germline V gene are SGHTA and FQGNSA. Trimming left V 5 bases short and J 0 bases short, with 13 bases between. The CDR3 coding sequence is TGTGCCAGCAGCCCCCGGACAGCTGCAACTAATGAAAAACTGTTTTTT. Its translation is CASSPRTAATNEKLFF. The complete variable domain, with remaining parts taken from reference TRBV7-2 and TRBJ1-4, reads GAGVSQSPSNKVTEKGKDVELRCDPISGHTALYWYRQSLGQGLEFLIYFQGNSAPDKSGLPSDRFSAERTGGSVSTLTIQRTQQEDSAVYLCASSPRTAATNEKLFFGSGTQLSVL.